Presented here are 23 T cell receptor beta chains from one specimen sequenced in a study of cytotoxic CD8 clonotypes in ibrutinib-treated CLL. Produced via immunoSEQ multiplex PCR; TCRdb's table is partial and in-frame only. The profile covers approximately 23,000 clones, with about 68% appearing a single time and roughly 7.6% taken by the ten largest. The sequencing here drew on PBMCs, taken before ibrutinib treatment. All receptors come from a human donor with chronic lymphocytic leukemia.

This sequence joins TRBV11-2 and TRBJ1-1; TRBD1 is a possible D gene (6 bases). Germline V lookup: CDR1 SGHAT, CDR2 FQNNGV. The CDR3 totals 15 residues. V was shortened by 5 bases and J by 4 bases, with 17 bases between the two germline ends. DNA of the CDR3: TGTGCCAGCAGCCAACAACAGGGCTGGGGCACTGAAGCTTTCTTT. Its protein is CASSQQQGWGTEAFF.

In its sample, this clone was seen once. V gene TRBV7-2 combines with J gene TRBJ2-6, with 9 nucleotides matching TRBD1. Germline V gene data show CDR1 as SGHTA and CDR2 as FQGNSA. V lost 3 bases, J lost 5 bases, and 11 bases stayed unmatched. This CDR3 spans 18 amino acids. The DNA for the CDR3 is TGTGCCAGCAGCTTCCGGACAGGGGAGTTACTGCGGGCCAACGTCCTGACTTTC. Protein product: CASSFRTGELLRANVLTF.

The chain links TRBV5-4 to TRBJ2-3; TRBD2 matches 8 bases. The CDR3 spans 16 residues. The J segment lost 2 bases and the V segment lost 4 bases, leaving 9 bases of the junction unmatched. Germline lookup yields CDR1 SGHNT and CDR2 YYREEE (reference sequence). CDR3 protein: CASSPWTSRHTDTQYF. The CDR3, as DNA: TGTGCCAGCAGCCCCTGGACTAGCAGACACACAGATACGCAGTATTTT.

The V and J genes are TRBV28 and TRBJ1-1; D not certain. This CDR3 has 11 residues. CDR1 and CDR2 from the germline V gene are MDHEN and SYDVKM. With 6 bases removed from V and 4 bases from J, the gap between germline ends came to 6 bases. Written as DNA, the CDR3 is TGTGCCAGCAGACAGATCACTGAAGCTTTCTTT. Translating it yields CASRQITEAFF.

The chain employs TRBV7-9 and TRBJ2-3; D gene uncertain. Trimming removed 2 bases at V and 4 bases at J, with 4 bases between. In germline, CDR1 is SEHNR, CDR2 FQNEAQ (reference sequence). This CDR3 has 12 residues. The CDR3 DNA reads TGTGCCAGCAGCTTACTGGCAGATACGCAGTATTTT. Amino acids: CASSLLADTQYF.

There are a few counts of this clone. This rearrangement joins TRBV18 to TRBJ2-7, with D unresolved. From germline, CDR1 is KGHSH and CDR2 LQKENI. The CDR3 covers 14 residues. The V gene lost 3 bases and the J gene lost 4 bases, with 13 bases spanning the gap. The CDR3 bases are TGTGCCAGCTCACCCTCCGATCGGAGATACGAGCAGTACTTC. Amino acids: CASSPSDRRYEQYF.

The rearrangement uses TRBV7-3 and TRBJ2-3; no firm D call. Germline V gene lookup returns CDR1 SGHTA and CDR2 FQGTGA. The CDR3 has 19 amino acids. Trimming shortened V by 0 bases and J by 5 bases, and 24 bases separated the two germline ends. CDR3 region: CASSLTPGSVRKPRDTQYF. CDR3 sequence (DNA): TGTGCCAGCAGCTTAACCCCCGGGTCGGTTAGGAAACCCCGAGATACGCAGTATTTT.

The chain is built from TRBV9 and TRBJ2-1; 8 bases are shared with TRBD2. The J segment lost 8 bases and the V segment lost 0 bases, leaving 7 bases of the junction unmatched. Germline loops: CDR1 SGDLS, CDR2 YYNGEE. This CDR3 has 15 residues. CDR3 sequence: CASSVAGGPWDEQFF. In nucleotides, the CDR3 is TGTGCCAGCAGCGTAGCGGGGGGGCCCTGGGATGAGCAGTTCTTC.

The chain is built from TRBV19 and TRBJ2-5, with D tentatively TRBD1 (6 bases). V lost 2 bases and J 4 bases, leaving 8 bases between the germline ends. Germline V gene data show CDR1 as LNHDA and CDR2 as SQIVND (reference sequence). The CDR3 consists of 13 residues. CDR3 in amino acids: CASSIFRGETQYF. The CDR3 DNA follows: TGTGCCAGTAGTATATTCAGGGGAGAGACCCAGTACTTC.

This clone showed up just once. The rearrangement uses TRBV10-1 and TRBJ2-2; D is possibly TRBD2 (5 bases). The germline V and J ends were trimmed by 3 bases and 2 bases, with 13 bases remaining between them. The CDR3 consists of 16 residues. Germline-derived CDR1 and CDR2 are WNHNN and SYGVQD (reference sequence). The CDR3 DNA is TGCGCCAGCAGTGAATTATTGGACTCCAACACCGGGGAGCTGTTTTTT. Encoded protein: CASSELLDSNTGELFF.

The V call is TRBV30, the J call TRBJ1-1, with a weak D call TRBD1 (6 bases). Germline CDR1 GTSNPN, CDR2 SVGIG (reference sequence). This CDR3 contains 12 residues. V lost 6 bases and J lost 4, with 12 bases in between. In DNA form, the CDR3 reads TGTGCCTGCAGAAGGGGGGCCACTGAAGCTTTCTTT. This translates into CACRRGATEAFF.

The chain combines TRBV5-1 with TRBJ1-5; maybe TRBD1 (5 bases). The CDR3 covers 14 residues. V dropped 4 bases and J dropped 4 bases, with 12 bases sitting between them. The germline CDR1 and CDR2 sequences are SGHRS and YFSETQ. CDR3 in amino acids: CASSAGTENQPQHF. CDR3 in DNA: TGCGCCAGCAGCGCCGGGACGGAGAATCAGCCCCAGCATTTT.

V and J are TRBV7-9 and TRBJ2-1; D is uncertain. This CDR3 region has 15 residues. Germline V gives CDR1 SEHNR, CDR2 FQNEAQ (reference sequence). V was clipped by 3 bases and J by 2 bases, with 11 bases between them. The CDR3 region is CASSFRGSPYNEQFF. The DNA for the CDR3 is TGTGCCAGCAGCTTTCGAGGTAGCCCCTACAATGAGCAGTTCTTC.

This clone came up a few times. CDR3 protein: CASSLGTNWVLNTEAFF. The CDR3, as DNA: TGTGCCAGCAGCTTAGGGACTAATTGGGTCCTGAACACTGAAGCTTTCTTT. V usage is TRBV11-2 and J usage is TRBJ1-1; no firm D call. This CDR3 is built from 17 residues. V was pared by 1 base and J by 0 bases, with 15 bases between. The V gene's germline CDR1 is SGHAT and CDR2 FQNNGV.

CDR3 nucleotides: TGTGCCTGGAGTATCGGGGAGGGGGTAGGGACGCAGTATTTT. It is translated as CAWSIGEGVGTQYF. The chain couples TRBV30 to TRBJ2-3; TRBD2 might be the D (7 bases). CDR1 is GTSNPN and CDR2 is SVGIG in the germline V gene (reference sequence). CDR3 length equals 14 residues. V lost 2 bases and J lost 9, with 18 bases in between.

This clone has a single count. The genes are TRBV7-8 and TRBJ1-2, with D possibly matching TRBD1 (6 bases). V was shortened by 1 base and J by 2 bases, with 11 bases between the two germline ends. Germline V lookup: CDR1 SGHVS, CDR2 FQNEAQ. This CDR3 is built from 15 residues. The CDR3 nucleotides are TGTGCCAGCAGCTTAGTATGGGGGGCCAACTATGGCTACACCTTC. It codes for CASSLVWGANYGYTF.

This chain joins TRBV6-5 and TRBJ2-5; TRBD1 might be the D (6 bases). The germline V gene encodes CDR1 MNHEY and CDR2 SVGAGI. Trimming shortened V by 6 bases and J by 4 bases, and 18 bases separated the two germline ends. This CDR3 has 15 amino acids. The CDR3: CASSRPGLGAETQYF. In DNA form, the CDR3 reads TGTGCCAGCAGCCGTCCGGGCTTGGGGGCAGAGACCCAGTACTTC.

To note about this clone: Compared with germline, one end of the junction differs, possibly owing to a read error. This chain links TRBV7-2 with TRBJ2-3, with 7 positions matching TRBD2. This CDR3 spans 13 amino acids. Germline CDR1 and CDR2: SGHTA and FQGNSA. CDR3 coding DNA: TGTGCCAGCAGCTTAGACGTACTTCGGGGGAGGGATTTT. Its translation: CASSLDVLRGRDF.

This clone is judged medium-sized. The genes are TRBV6-5 and TRBJ1-5, with 8 bases lining up with TRBD1. V dropped 0 bases and J dropped 3; count of bases not matched to a gene: 4. The CDR3 is 16 residues long. In germline, CDR1 is MNHEY, CDR2 SVGAGI. CDR3 sequence (DNA): TGTGCCAGCAGTTACTCGGCAGGGGGCAACAATCAGCCCCAGCATTTT. Protein product: CASSYSAGGNNQPQHF.

The chain joins TRBV4-1 to TRBJ1-4, with 9 bases matching TRBD1. This CDR3 has 19 amino acids. After removal of 3 bases from V and 0 bases from J, the junction contained 11 bases not matched to a gene. Germline values: CDR1 MGHRA, CDR2 YSYEKL. The CDR3 is CASSQEQGAPFSTNEKLFF. The CDR3 DNA is TGCGCCAGCAGCCAGGAACAGGGGGCACCATTTTCAACTAATGAAAAACTGTTTTTT.

The V call is TRBV28, the J call TRBJ2-2; tentative D call: TRBD1 (5 bases). This CDR3 comprises 17 residues. CDR1 and CDR2 from the germline V gene are MDHEN and SYDVKM. Trimming removed 2 bases at V and 2 bases at J, with 15 bases between. CDR3 region: CASSLGAVGVNTGELFF. The CDR3 DNA sequence: TGTGCCAGCAGTTTAGGGGCTGTAGGAGTAAACACCGGGGAGCTGTTTTTT.

The V and J genes are TRBV7-2 and TRBJ1-2; 10 bases agree with TRBD1. Germline CDR1 and CDR2: SGHTA and FQGNSA. The CDR3 has 16 amino acids. The junction had 5 bases not matched to a gene; V was cut back by 4 bases and J by 0 bases. The CDR3: CASSSRGQGTNYGYTF. In DNA form, the CDR3 reads TGTGCCAGCAGCTCACGGGGACAGGGGACTAACTATGGCTACACCTTC.

The chain recombines TRBV5-6 with TRBJ1-6; D remains ambiguous. This CDR3 is 15 amino acids long. V lost 1 base, J lost 9 bases, and 14 bases lay in between. The germline gives CDR1 SGHDT, CDR2 YYEEEE. CDR3 protein: CASSLKDASSSPLHF. For the CDR3, the DNA is TGTGCCAGCAGCTTGAAGGACGCATCCAGTTCACCCCTCCACTTT.